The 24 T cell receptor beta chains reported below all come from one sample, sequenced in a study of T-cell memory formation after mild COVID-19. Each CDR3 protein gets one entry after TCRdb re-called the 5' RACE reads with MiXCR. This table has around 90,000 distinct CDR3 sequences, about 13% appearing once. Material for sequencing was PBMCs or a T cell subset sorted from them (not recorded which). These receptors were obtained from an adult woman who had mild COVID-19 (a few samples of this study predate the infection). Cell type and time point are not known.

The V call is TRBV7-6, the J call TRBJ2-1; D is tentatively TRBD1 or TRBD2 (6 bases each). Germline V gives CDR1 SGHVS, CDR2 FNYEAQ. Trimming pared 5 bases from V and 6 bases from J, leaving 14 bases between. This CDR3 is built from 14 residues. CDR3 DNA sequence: TGTGCCAGCAGCCGTCCTGAGGGGGGCAATGAGCAGTTCTTC. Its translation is CASSRPEGGNEQFF.

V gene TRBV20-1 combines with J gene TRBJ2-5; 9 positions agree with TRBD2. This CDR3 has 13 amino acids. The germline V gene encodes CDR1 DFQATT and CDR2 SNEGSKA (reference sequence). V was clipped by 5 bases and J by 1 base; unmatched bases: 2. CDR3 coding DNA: TGCAGTGCTCCGACTAGCGGCCAAGAGACCCAGTACTTC. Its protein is CSAPTSGQETQYF.

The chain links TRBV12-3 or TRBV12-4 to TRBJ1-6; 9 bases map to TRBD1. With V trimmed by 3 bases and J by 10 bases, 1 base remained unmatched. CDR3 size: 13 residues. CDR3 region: CASSFDRGSPLHF. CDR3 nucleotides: TGTGCCAGCAGTTTTGACAGGGGGTCACCCCTCCACTTT.

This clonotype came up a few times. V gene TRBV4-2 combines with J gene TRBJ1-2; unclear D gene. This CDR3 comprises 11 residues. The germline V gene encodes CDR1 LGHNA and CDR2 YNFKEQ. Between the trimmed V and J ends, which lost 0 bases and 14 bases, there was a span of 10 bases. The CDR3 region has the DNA TGTGCCAGCAGCCAAGATGCGGGTTTTACCTTC. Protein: CASSQDAGFTF.

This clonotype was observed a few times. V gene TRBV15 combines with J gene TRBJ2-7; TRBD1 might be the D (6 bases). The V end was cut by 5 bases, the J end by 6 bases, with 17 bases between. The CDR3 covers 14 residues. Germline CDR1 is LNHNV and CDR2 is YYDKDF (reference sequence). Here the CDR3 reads CATSWGPLGSEQYF. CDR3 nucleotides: TGTGCCACCAGCTGGGGGCCCCTAGGATCCGAGCAGTACTTC.

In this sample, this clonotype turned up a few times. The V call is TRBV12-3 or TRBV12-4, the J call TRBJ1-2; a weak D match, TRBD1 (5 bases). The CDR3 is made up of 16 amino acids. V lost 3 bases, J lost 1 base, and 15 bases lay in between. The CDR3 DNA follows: TGTGCCAGCAGTTTCCGGGACGGGCTTAATAACTATGGCTACACCTTC. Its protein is CASSFRDGLNNYGYTF.

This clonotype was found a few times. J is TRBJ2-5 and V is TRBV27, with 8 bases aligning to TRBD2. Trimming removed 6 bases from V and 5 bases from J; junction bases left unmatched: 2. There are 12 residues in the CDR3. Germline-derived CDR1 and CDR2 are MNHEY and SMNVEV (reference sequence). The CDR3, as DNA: TGTGCCAGCAGAACGGGAGGGGAGACCCAGTACTTC. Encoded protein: CASRTGGETQYF.

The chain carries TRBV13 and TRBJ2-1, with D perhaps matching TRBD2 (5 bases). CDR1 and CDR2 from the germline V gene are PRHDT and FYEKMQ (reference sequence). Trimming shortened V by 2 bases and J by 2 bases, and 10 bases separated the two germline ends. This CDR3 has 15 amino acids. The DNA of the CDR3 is TGTGCCAGCAGCTTAAAAGGGCGGGCCTACAATGAGCAGTTCTTC. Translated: CASSLKGRAYNEQFF.

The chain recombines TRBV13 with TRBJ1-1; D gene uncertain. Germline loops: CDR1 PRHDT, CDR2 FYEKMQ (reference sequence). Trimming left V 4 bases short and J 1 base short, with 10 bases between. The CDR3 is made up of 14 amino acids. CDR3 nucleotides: TGTGCCAGCAGCTCTTATGCCCGGAACACTGAAGCTTTCTTT. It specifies CASSSYARNTEAFF.

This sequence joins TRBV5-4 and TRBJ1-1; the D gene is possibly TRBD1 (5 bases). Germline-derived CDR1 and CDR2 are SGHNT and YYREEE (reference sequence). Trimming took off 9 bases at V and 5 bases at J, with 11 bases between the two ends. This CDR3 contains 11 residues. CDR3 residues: CATTKGTEAFF. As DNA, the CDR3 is TGTGCCACCACCAAGGGGACTGAAGCTTTCTTT.

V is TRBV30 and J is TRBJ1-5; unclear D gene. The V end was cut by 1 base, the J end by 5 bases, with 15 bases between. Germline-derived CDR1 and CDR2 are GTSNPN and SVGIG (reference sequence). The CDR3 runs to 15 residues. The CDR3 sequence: CAWSATETWYQPQHF. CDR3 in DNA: TGTGCCTGGAGTGCAACCGAGACGTGGTATCAGCCCCAGCATTTT.

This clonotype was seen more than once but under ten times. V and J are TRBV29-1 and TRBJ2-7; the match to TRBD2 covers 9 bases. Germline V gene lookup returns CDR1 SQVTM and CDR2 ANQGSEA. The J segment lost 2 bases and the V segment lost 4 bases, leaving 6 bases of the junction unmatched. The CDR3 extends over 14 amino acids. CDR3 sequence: CSVVVASGAYEQYF. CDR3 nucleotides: TGCAGCGTTGTGGTGGCTAGCGGGGCCTACGAGCAGTACTTC.

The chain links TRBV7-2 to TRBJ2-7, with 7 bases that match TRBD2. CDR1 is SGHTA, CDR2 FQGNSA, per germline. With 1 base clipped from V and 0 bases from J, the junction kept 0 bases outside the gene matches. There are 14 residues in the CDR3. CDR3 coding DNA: TGTGCCAGCAGCTTAGGGGACTACTCCTACGAGCAGTACTTC. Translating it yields CASSLGDYSYEQYF.

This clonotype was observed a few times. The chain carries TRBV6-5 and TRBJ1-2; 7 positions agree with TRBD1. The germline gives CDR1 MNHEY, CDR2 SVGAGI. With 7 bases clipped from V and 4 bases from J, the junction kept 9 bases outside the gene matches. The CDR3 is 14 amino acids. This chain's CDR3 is CASTSGQGVYGYTF. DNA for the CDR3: TGTGCCAGCACCTCGGGGCAGGGGGTCTATGGCTACACCTTC.

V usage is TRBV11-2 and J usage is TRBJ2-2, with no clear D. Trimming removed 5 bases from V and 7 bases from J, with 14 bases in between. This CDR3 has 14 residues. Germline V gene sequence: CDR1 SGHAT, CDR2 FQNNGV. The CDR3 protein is CASSTSLQRGELFF. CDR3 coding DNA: TGTGCCAGCAGCACCAGTTTGCAGCGCGGGGAGCTGTTTTTT. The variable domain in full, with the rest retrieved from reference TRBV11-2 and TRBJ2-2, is EAGVAQSPRYKIIEKRQSVAFWCNPISGHATLYWYQQILGQGPKLLIQFQNNGVVDDSQLPKDRFSAERLKGVDSTLKIQPAKLEDSAVYLCASSTSLQRGELFFGEGSRLTVL.

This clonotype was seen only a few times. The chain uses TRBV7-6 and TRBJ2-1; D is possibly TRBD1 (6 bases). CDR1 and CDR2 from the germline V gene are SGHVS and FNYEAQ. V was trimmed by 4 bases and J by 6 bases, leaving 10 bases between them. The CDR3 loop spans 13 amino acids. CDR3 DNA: TGTGCCAGCAGCTGGGAGACAGGCAATGAGCAGTTCTTC. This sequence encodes CASSWETGNEQFF.

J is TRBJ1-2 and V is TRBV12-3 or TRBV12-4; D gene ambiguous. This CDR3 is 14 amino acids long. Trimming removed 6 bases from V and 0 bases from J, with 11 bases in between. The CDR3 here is CASSRGTANYGYTF. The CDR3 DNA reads TGTGCCAGCAGCCGGGGTACGGCTAACTATGGCTACACCTTC.

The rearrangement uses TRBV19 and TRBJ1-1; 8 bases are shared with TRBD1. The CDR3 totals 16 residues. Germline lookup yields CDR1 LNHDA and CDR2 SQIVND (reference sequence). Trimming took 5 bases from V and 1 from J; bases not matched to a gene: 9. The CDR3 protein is CASSDLPGGANTEAFF. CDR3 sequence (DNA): TGTGCCAGTAGTGACCTGCCAGGGGGCGCGAACACTGAAGCTTTCTTT.

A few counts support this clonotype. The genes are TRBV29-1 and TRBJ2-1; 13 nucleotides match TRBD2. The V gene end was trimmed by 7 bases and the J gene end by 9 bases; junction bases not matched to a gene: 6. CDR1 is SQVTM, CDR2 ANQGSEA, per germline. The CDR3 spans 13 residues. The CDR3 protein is CSAGLAGVIEQFF. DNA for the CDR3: TGCAGCGCTGGACTAGCGGGAGTGATTGAGCAGTTCTTC.

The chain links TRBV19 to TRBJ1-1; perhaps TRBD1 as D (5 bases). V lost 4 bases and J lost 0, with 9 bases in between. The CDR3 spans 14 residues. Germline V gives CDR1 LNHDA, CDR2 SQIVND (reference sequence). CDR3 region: CASSTGVVNTEAFF. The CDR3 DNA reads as TGTGCCAGTAGTACGGGGGTCGTGAACACTGAAGCTTTCTTT.

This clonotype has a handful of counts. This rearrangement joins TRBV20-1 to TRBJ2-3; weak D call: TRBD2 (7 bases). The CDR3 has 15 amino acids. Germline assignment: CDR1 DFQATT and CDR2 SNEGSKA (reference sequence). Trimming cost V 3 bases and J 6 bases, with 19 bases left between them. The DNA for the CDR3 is TGCAGTGCTAGGGGGGCACTTCTCGGGGGGGATACGCAGTATTTT. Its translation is CSARGALLGGDTQYF.

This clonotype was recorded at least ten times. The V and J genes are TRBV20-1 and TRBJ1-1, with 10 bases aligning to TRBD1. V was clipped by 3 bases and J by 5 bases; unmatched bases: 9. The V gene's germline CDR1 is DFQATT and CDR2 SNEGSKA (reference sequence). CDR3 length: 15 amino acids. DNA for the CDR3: TGCAGTGCTAGGACGATGGGACAGGGGACGACTGAAGCTTTCTTT. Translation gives CSARTMGQGTTEAFF.

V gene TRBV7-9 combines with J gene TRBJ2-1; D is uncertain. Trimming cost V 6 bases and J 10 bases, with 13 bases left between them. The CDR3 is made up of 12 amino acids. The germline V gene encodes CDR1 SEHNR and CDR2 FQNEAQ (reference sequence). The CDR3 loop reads CASRWTIGEQFF. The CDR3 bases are TGTGCCAGCAGATGGACCATTGGGGAGCAGTTCTTC.

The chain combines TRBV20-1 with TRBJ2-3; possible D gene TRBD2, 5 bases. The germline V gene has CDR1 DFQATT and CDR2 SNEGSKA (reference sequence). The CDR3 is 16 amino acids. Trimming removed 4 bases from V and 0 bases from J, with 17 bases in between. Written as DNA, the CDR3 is TGCAGTGCTACCTCCTATACCGGGGAGAGCACAGATACGCAGTATTTT. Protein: CSATSYTGESTDTQYF.